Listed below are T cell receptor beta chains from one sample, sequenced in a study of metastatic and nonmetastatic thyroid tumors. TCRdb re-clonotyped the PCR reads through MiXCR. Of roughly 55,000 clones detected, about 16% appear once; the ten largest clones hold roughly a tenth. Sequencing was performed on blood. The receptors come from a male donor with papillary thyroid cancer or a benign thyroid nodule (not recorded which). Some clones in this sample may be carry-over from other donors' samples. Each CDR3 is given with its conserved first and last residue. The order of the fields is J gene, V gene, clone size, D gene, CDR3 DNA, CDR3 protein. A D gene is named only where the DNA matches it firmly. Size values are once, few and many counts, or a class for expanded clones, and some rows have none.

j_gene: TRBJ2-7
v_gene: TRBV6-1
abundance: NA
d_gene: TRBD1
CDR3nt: TGTGCCAGCAGTCAAAGGACAGGGGCTAGCTGCGAGCAGTACTTC
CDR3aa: CASSQRTGASCEQYF

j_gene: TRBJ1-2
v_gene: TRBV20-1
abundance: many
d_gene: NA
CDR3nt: TGCAGTGCTGGGGACACCTATAACTATGGCTACACCTTC
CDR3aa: CSAGDTYNYGYTF

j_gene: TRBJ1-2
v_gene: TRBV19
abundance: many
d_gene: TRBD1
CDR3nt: TGTGCCAGTAGTATAGATGGGACAGGGGCTGTCTATGGCTACACCTTC
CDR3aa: CASSIDGTGAVYGYTF

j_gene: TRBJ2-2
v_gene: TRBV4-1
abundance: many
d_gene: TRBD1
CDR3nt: TGCGCCAGCAGCGAACGGACAGGGGGCACCGGGGAGCTGTTTTTT
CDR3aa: CASSERTGGTGELFF

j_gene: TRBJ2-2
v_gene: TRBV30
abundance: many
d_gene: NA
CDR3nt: TGTGCCTGGAGTATGGGTAGCGCCGGGGAGCTGTTTTTT
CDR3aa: CAWSMGSAGELFF

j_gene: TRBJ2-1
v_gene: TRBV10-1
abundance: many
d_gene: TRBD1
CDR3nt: TGCGCCAGCAGTCTAGCTGAGACAGGGATTTCCAATGAGCAGTTCTTC
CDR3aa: CASSLAETGISNEQFF

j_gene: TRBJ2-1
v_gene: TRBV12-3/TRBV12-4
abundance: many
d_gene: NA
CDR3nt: TGTGCCAGCAGTTTTCTAGCCGGGCTCAATGAGCAGTTCTTC
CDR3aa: CASSFLAGLNEQFF

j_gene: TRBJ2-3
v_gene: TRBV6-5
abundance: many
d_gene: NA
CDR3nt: TGTGCCAGCAGTTACAAGGCGGGCTCATCTAGCACAGATACGCAGTATTTT
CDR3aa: CASSYKAGSSSTDTQYF

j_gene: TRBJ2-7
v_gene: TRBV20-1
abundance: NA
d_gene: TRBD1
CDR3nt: TGCAGTGCTATCCCACGGACAGGGGACTACGAGCAGTACTTC
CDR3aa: CSAIPRTGDYEQYF

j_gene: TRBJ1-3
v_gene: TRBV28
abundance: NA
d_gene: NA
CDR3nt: TGTGCCAGCAGCAGGGGACATTCTGGAAACACCATATATTTT
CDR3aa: CASSRGHSGNTIYF

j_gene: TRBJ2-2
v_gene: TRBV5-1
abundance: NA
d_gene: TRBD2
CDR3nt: TGCGCCAGCAGCTTGACTAGCGGGCCCACCGGGGAGAGGTTTTTT
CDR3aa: CASSLTSGPTGERFF

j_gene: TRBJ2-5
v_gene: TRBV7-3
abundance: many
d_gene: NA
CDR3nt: TGTGCCAGCAGCTTTCTGGCGGGGGCCCAAGAGACCCAGTACTTC
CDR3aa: CASSFLAGAQETQYF

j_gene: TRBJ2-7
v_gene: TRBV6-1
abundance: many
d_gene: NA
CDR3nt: TGTGCCAGCAGCCCCCGGAGTGGCTACGAGCAGTACTTC
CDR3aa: CASSPRSGYEQYF

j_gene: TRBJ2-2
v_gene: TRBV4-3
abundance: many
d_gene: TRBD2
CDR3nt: TGCGCCAGCAGCCAGGAAGCGGGAGGCCCTGGGGAGCTGTTTTTT
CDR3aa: CASSQEAGGPGELFF

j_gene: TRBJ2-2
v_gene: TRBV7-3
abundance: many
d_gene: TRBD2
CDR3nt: TGTGCCAGCAGGGCGGGACTAATTAACACCGGGGAGCTGTTTTTT
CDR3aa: CASRAGLINTGELFF

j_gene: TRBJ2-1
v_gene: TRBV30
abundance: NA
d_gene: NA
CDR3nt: TGTGCCTGGATTTGGGATGAGCAGTTCTTC
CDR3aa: CAWIWDEQFF

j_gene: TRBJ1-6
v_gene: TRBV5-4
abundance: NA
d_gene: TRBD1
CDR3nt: TGTGCCAGCAGCACGCGGGACAGGGGGTCACCCCTCTACTTT
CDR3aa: CASSTRDRGSPLYF

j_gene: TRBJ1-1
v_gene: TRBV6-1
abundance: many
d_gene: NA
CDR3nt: TGTGCCAGCAGGGGGATAGGCAGGGGTCGGAACACTGAAGCTTTCTTT
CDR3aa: CASRGIGRGRNTEAFF

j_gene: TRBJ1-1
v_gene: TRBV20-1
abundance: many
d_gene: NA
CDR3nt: TGCAGTGCTAGAGCCAGCCCGAGGATGAACACTGAAGCTTTCTTT
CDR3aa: CSARASPRMNTEAFF

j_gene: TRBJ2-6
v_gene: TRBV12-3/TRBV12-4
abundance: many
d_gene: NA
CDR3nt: TGTGCCAGCAGTTTAGGAGGGGTCTCGGGGGCCAACGTCCTGACTTTC
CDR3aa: CASSLGGVSGANVLTF

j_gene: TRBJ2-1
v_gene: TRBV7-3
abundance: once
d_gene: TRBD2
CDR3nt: TGTGCCAGCAGACTTAGCGGGGGGGCTGGTGATGAGCAGTTCTTC
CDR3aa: CASRLSGGAGDEQFF